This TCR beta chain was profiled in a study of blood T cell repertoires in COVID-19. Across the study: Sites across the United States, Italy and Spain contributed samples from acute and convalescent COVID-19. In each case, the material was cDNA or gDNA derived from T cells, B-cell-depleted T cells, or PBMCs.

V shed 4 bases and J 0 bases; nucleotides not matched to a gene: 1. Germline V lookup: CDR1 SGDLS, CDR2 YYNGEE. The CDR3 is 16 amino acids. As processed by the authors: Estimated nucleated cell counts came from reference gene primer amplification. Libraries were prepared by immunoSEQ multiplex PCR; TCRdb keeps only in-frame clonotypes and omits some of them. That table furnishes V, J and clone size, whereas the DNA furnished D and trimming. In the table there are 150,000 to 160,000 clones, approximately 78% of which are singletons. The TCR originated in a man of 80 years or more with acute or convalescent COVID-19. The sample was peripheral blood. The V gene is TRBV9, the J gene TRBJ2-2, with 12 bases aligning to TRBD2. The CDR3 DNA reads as TGTGCCAGCAGCCGGACTAGCGGGACGAACACCGGGGAGCTGTTTTTT. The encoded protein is CASSRTSGTNTGELFF. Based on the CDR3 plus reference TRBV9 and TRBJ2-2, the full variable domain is DSGVTQTPKHLITATGQRVTLRCSPRSGDLSVYWYQQSLDQGLQFLIQYYNGEERAKGNILERFSAQQFPDLHSELNLSSLELGDSALYFCASSRTSGTNTGELFFGEGSRLTVL.